This TCR beta chain was sequenced for a study of breast tumors, draining lymph nodes, adjacent tissues. TCRdb itself ran the multiplex PCR reads through MiXCR, one entry per CDR3 protein. Of tens of thousands of distinct CDR3 sequences listed, approximately 28% are singletons. The CDR3 is 14 residues long. CDR1 is MNHEY, CDR2 SVGEGT, per germline. Losses at the gene ends were 8 bases for V and 2 bases for J; bases not matched to a gene: 9. The study, taken as a whole, reports: Tumor repertoires ranked between lymph nodes and nontumor tissue in diversity, with V and J gene preferences. The data were judged consistent with most tumor T cells coming from lymph node and expanding in tumor.

Samples came from axillary lymph nodes draining the breast cancer. This clonotype was recorded many times. Its antigen remains unidentified. The TCR originated in a female donor with breast cancer. Some clones in this sample may be carry-over from other donors' samples. The sequencing input was axillary lymph node tissue. This chain joins TRBV6-2 or TRBV6-3 and TRBJ2-7; 7 positions agree with TRBD1. This CDR3 is CASGQDRAPYEQYF. CDR3 DNA: TGTGCCAGCGGCCAAGACAGGGCTCCCTACGAGCAGTACTTC.